Sequencing of this T cell receptor beta chain was carried out in a study of blood T cell repertoires in COVID-19 (dated by TCRdb to the early 2020s). With regard to the full study: Collaborator samples came from the United States, Italy and Spain and covered acute and convalescent phases of COVID-19. The material from the prospective study consisted of cDNA or gDNA derived from T cells, B-cell-depleted T cells, or PBMCs. Subjects who had been exposed to COVID-19, were actively infected with it, or had recovered from it provided the deeply sampled blood TCRbeta repertoires that made up the dataset. A freely available public database, intended as a resource for researchers studying the immune response to SARS-CoV-2, is where the repertoires were released. Samples came from the ongoing ImmuneRACE study (first 160 participants) plus 1,254 subjects from 6 global collaborators. The sample metadata nearly always contained a de-identified subject ID, COVID-19 status, age in years and sex. Where available, HLA class I and class II types were taken from metadata supplied by the sample provider and were not determined by assay-based typing. On the study overall, not on this receptor specifically: The quantity of clinical and demographic metadata differed by source and by participant and was supplied without curation.

Collaborating institutions collected whole blood in K2EDTA tubes following their own protocols. For TCRbeta analysis, collaborator samples were shipped as frozen whole blood, as isolated PBMCs, or as DNA extracted from either sample type. The germline V end is reduced by 3 bases and the J end by 10 bases; junction bases left unmatched: 9. The CDR3 sequence holds 14 residues, the cysteine and phenylalanine included. Only the CDR3 part of the read is kept: 42 bases, read in frame from the first base. CDR1 and CDR2 are read off the germline V gene as SNHLY and FYNNEI. TCRbeta CDR3 regions were amplified from genomic DNA using the immunoSEQ Assay, a bias-controlled multiplex PCR. The authors' pipeline ran thus. The number of nucleated cells in each sample was estimated from the amplification of reference gene primers within the assay. To quantify the absolute abundance of each unique TCRbeta CDR3 rearrangement, sequence reads were collapsed and filtered. For each sample, productive Simpson clonality was calculated as the square root of Simpson's diversity index over productive rearrangements. TCRdb retrieved this table from immuneACCESS and kept in-frame rearrangements only. Not all clones are present; in checked studies, unresolved V genes account for under half, and no reason is known for the remainder. The D gene and trimming were derived from the DNA, and the V and J assignments and clone size from that table. The sample table lists roughly 43,000 clones, around 86% of them with a count of one. The top ten hold around 40% of the sample.

Remarks on this clone: The antigen it binds to is not known. Base quality data are lacking; no much larger clone is found one base away.

The chain was built from TRBV2 and TRBJ1-1; 9 bases in between match TRBD1. The clonotype was recovered from a woman of 80 years or more with acute or convalescent COVID-19. The sequenced material came from peripheral blood. The DNA sequence is as follows: TGTGCCAGCAGTGAGTCCGGGACAGGGTTGCGAGCTTTCTTT. This encodes CASSESGTGLRAFF.